This T cell receptor (beta chain) was identified in a study of blood T cells in healthy people across ages. This clonotype was detected only a few times. With a J-beta primer mix and a sample-barcoded 5' primer, a second PCR ran 7 to 11 cycles. A single record per CDR3 protein comes from TCRdb applying MiXCR to the 5' RACE reads. The table has 850,000 or so distinct CDR3 sequences, around 30% seen once; the top ten hold about 18%. This TCR was sampled from a woman older than 75 in good health. The sequenced material came from blood.

As DNA, the CDR3 is TGTGCCAGCAGCCAATACCTAGCGGGGGGGCCGGCGACCCAGTACTTC. This sequence encodes CASSQYLAGGPATQYF. The chain joins TRBV3-1 to TRBJ2-5, with 12 bases matching TRBD2. J was trimmed by 7 bases and V by 2 bases; bases with no gene match: 8. The CDR3 spans 16 residues. The V gene's germline CDR1 is LGHDT and CDR2 YNNKEL (reference sequence).